Listed here are 10 T cell receptor beta chains from one sample, sequenced in a study of Graves' ophthalmopathy and Graves' hyperthyroidism (dated by TCRdb to the late 2010s). Sequencing was carried out with an Illumina HiSeq 2000. For repertoire sequencing, TCR beta CDR3 regions were amplified from RNA transcripts. The first round was an RT-PCR using HTBI primers with the Qiagen OneStep RT-PCR kit, and this first round was followed by a second-round multiplex PCR, then size selection and purification. TCRdb reanalyzed the raw reads on its own, using fastp at Q25 for trimming and MiXCR for clone calling, and kept in-frame beta chains. Each record represents a unique CDR3 protein, reported with the most common genes and DNA among its rows. For this sample the table gives about 390,000 distinct CDR3 sequences, of which about a sixth were detected only once. The ten largest make up 2.4% of the sample.

The sample taken for sequencing was peripheral blood. The receptors stem from an adult woman with stable Graves' hyperthyroidism.

This clonotype occurred many times. V is TRBV12-3 or TRBV12-4 and J is TRBJ2-2, with 7 positions matching TRBD1. V lost 3 bases and J lost 4; bases outside the gene matches: 8. This CDR3 is 16 amino acids long. CDR3 bases: TGTGCCAGCAGTTTCGACAGGGCCCTTATCACCGGGGAGCTGTTTTTT. As protein: CASSFDRALITGELFF.

The CDR3 region is CSASVESYEQYF. The CDR3, as DNA: TGCAGTGCTAGTGTTGAATCCTACGAGCAGTACTTC. The chain links TRBV20-1 to TRBJ2-7; no firm D call. Germline CDR1 is DFQATT and CDR2 is SNEGSKA (reference sequence). The CDR3 extends over 12 amino acids. V lost 3 bases, J lost 1 base, and 7 bases lay in between.

This clonotype has at least ten counts. The chain employs TRBV20-1 and TRBJ2-7; 8 positions match TRBD2. The germline V gene has CDR1 DFQATT and CDR2 SNEGSKA (reference sequence). The CDR3 loop spans 13 amino acids. CDR3 loop: CRATSANSYEQYF. CDR3 coding DNA: TGCAGAGCGACTAGCGCCAACTCCTACGAGCAGTACTTC.

The V gene is TRBV6-1, the J gene TRBJ1-1; no reliable D call. Germline V gene lookup returns CDR1 MNHNS and CDR2 SASEGT. The ends were cut back, 2 bases at V and 8 bases at J, with 9 bases in the middle. The length of the CDR3 is 12 residues. The CDR3 here is CASSEPPSEAFF. As DNA, the CDR3 is TGTGCCAGCAGTGAACCCCCTTCCGAAGCTTTCTTT.

The chain links TRBV6-1 to TRBJ2-7; tentatively, D is TRBD2 (6 bases). V was trimmed by 0 bases and J by 2 bases, leaving 11 bases between them. From germline, CDR1 is MNHNS and CDR2 SASEGT. CDR3 size: 15 residues. CDR3 loop: CASSEAGGQPYEQYF. The CDR3 nucleotides are TGTGCCAGCAGTGAAGCTGGAGGGCAGCCCTACGAGCAGTACTTC.

The chain joins TRBV7-8 to TRBJ1-1; D perhaps matches TRBD1 (6 bases). The CDR3 runs 17 residues. The germline V gene has CDR1 SGHVS and CDR2 FQNEAQ. Trimming removed 2 bases at V and 7 bases at J, with 23 bases between. For the CDR3, the DNA is TGTGCCAGCAGCTTATACCTAGAGGGGGACAAGGCGCTTGAAGCTTTCTTT. Translated, it gives CASSLYLEGDKALEAFF.

The rearrangement links TRBV12-3 or TRBV12-4 to TRBJ2-2, with 7 bases aligning to TRBD1. Trimming removed 6 bases from V and 4 bases from J; junction bases left unmatched: 8. This CDR3 contains 15 residues. As DNA, the CDR3 is TGTGCCAGCAGAGTAGAAAGGGACAGCACCGGGGAGCTGTTTTTT. It yields the protein CASRVERDSTGELFF.

V is TRBV7-8 and J is TRBJ2-2, with D maybe TRBD2 (6 bases). Germline assignment: CDR1 SGHVS and CDR2 FQNEAQ. Trimming shortened V by 11 bases and J by 0 bases, and 22 bases separated the two germline ends. The CDR3 covers 17 residues. Here the CDR3 DNA reads TGTGCCGGAGGGGCCATAGCGGAACAAGCGAACACCGGGGAGCTGTTTTTT. Translation gives CAGGAIAEQANTGELFF.

The sample holds many counts of this clonotype. This chain links TRBV4-1 with TRBJ1-1; 7 bases match TRBD1. The CDR3 is 14 residues long. With 3 bases clipped from V and 7 bases from J, the junction kept 8 bases outside the gene matches. Germline V gene data show CDR1 as MGHRA and CDR2 as YSYEKL. CDR3 DNA: TGCGCCAGCAGCCAGCGCGACAGGGACGGTGAAGCTTTCTTT. Residues: CASSQRDRDGEAFF.

V and J are TRBV2 and TRBJ1-2, with D possibly TRBD1 on 5 matching bases. The length of the CDR3 is 18 residues. CDR1 and CDR2 from the germline V gene are SNHLY and FYNNEI. V dropped 3 bases and J dropped 5 bases, with 25 bases sitting between them. The CDR3 here is CASSDTLPKTTVQYGYTF. Here the CDR3 DNA reads TGTGCCAGCAGTGATACACTTCCTAAGACGACAGTACAGTATGGCTACACCTTC.